The 28 T cell receptor beta chains given below trace back to one sample, sequenced in a study of graft-versus-host responses after intestinal transplantation. This table comes from immunoSEQ multiplex PCR, and its TCRdb copy is limited to in-frame clones, with some not included. Of roughly 110,000 clones in the sample, approximately 92% were seen once. The antigens for these receptors are not known. The sample here was unstimulated CD4+ T cells sorted from spleen or lymph node cells, taken before transplant. Receptors were obtained from a human donor who was the organ donor for an intestinal transplant.

The V call is TRBV4-3, the J call TRBJ2-3; 7 bases are shared with TRBD1. V was pared by 5 bases and J by 14 bases, with 13 bases of the junction left unmatched. In germline, CDR1 is LGHNA, CDR2 YSLEER. The CDR3 sequence is 13 residues long. CDR3 in amino acids: CASSEFIGGSTYF. For the CDR3, the DNA is TGCGCCAGCAGCGAATTCATAGGGGGCAGCACGTATTTT.

As concerns this clone: Germline and junction disagree at one end, which may indicate a read error. Within the sample, other DNA sequences also encode this same CDR3. V gene TRBV7-2 combines with J gene TRBJ2-1; 9 bases are a match to TRBD2. This CDR3 region has 14 residues. Germline CDR1 and CDR2: SGHTA and FQGNSA. The CDR3 DNA is TGTGCCAGCAGCATGACTAGCGGATACAACGAGCAGTTCTTC. This sequence encodes CASSMTSGYNEQFF.

The rearrangement links TRBV19 to TRBJ1-2; perhaps TRBD1 as D (5 bases). Trimming removed 6 bases at V and 6 bases at J, with 17 bases between. This CDR3 is built from 14 residues. Germline V lookup: CDR1 LNHDA, CDR2 SQIVND (reference sequence). CDR3 protein: CASRAPSTDDGYTF. The CDR3 coding sequence is TGTGCCAGTAGAGCACCCTCGACAGATGATGGCTACACCTTC.

The J gene is TRBJ1-6, the V gene TRBV9; D uncertain. The CDR3 consists of 16 residues. The germline V gene has CDR1 SGDLS and CDR2 YYNGEE. Trimming removed 7 bases from V and 7 bases from J, with 21 bases in between. The CDR3 DNA follows: TGTGCCAGCGCCAGAGGAGGTCCCGCGGAAAATTCACCCCTCCACTTT. As protein: CASARGGPAENSPLHF.

The V gene is TRBV7-2, the J gene TRBJ2-7; TRBD1 agrees at 9 bases. Per the germline V gene, CDR1 is SGHTA and CDR2 is FQGNSA. The V segment lost 2 bases and the J segment 4 bases; nucleotides outside the gene matches: 6. The CDR3 is made up of 15 amino acids. Here the CDR3 reads CASSLWGTGTYEQYF. The CDR3 region has the DNA TGTGCCAGCAGCTTATGGGGGACAGGGACATACGAGCAGTACTTC. The full variable domain, with the rest looked up from reference TRBV7-2 and TRBJ2-7, is GAGVSQSPSNKVTEKGKDVELRCDPISGHTALYWYRQSLGQGLEFLIYFQGNSAPDKSGLPSDRFSAERTGGSVSTLTIQRTQQEDSAVYLCASSLWGTGTYEQYFGPGTRLTVT.

V gene TRBV4-3 combines with J gene TRBJ2-7; D not certain. V dropped 0 bases and J dropped 3 bases, with 9 bases sitting between them. The CDR3 has 14 amino acids. Germline assignment: CDR1 LGHNA and CDR2 YSLEER. CDR3 sequence (DNA): TGCGCCAGCAGCCAAGAACGGAGATTCTACGAGCAGTACTTC. Translating gives CASSQERRFYEQYF.

The chain is built from TRBV5-1 and TRBJ2-1; D gene unclear. The CDR3 covers 16 residues. Germline V CDR1 and CDR2: SGHRS, YFSETQ. V was shortened by 4 bases and J by 0 bases, with 14 bases between the two germline ends. The CDR3 loop is CASSLGPPSSYNEQFF. The CDR3 coding sequence is TGCGCCAGCAGCCTTGGGCCCCCGAGCTCCTACAATGAGCAGTTCTTC. Together with reference TRBV5-1 and TRBJ2-1, the CDR3 gives the full variable domain: KAGVTQTPRYLIKTRGQQVTLSCSPISGHRSVSWYQQTPGQGLQFLFEYFSETQRNKGNFPGRFSGRQFSNSRSEMNVSTLELGDSALYLCASSLGPPSSYNEQFFGPGTRLTVL.

This clone has just one count. This chain uses TRBV27 with TRBJ1-2; the D gene is possibly TRBD1 (6 bases). Germline values: CDR1 MNHEY, CDR2 SMNVEV (reference sequence). Trimming took off 4 bases at V and 5 bases at J, with 17 bases between the two ends. CDR3 length: 15 residues. The CDR3 nucleotides are TGTGCCAGCAGTTCCCGGCAGGGGCCCCTTTATGGCTACACCTTC. Residues: CASSSRQGPLYGYTF.

The rearrangement uses TRBV20-1 and TRBJ2-1; D tentatively reads TRBD1 or TRBD2 (5 bases each). The CDR3 is 10 residues long. CDR1 and CDR2 from the germline V gene are DFQATT and SNEGSKA (reference sequence). Trimming took off 3 bases at V and 10 bases at J, with 7 bases between the two ends. This CDR3 reads CSASGTEQFF. The DNA for the CDR3 is TGCAGTGCTAGTGGGACCGAGCAGTTCTTC.

The V and J genes are TRBV30 and TRBJ2-3; the D is unclear. Germline CDR1 GTSNPN, CDR2 SVGIG (reference sequence). This CDR3 is built from 13 residues. The V gene lost 2 bases and the J gene lost 6 bases, with 12 bases spanning the gap. CDR3 sequence reads: CAWSTSFEDTQYF. DNA for the CDR3: TGTGCCTGGAGTACGAGTTTTGAGGATACGCAGTATTTT.

The chain links TRBV12-5 to TRBJ2-3, with no clear D. The CDR3 totals 12 residues. Germline CDR1 reads LGHNT; CDR2 reads FRNRAP. Trimming shortened V by 6 bases and J by 7 bases, and 11 bases separated the two germline ends. CDR3 nucleotides: TGTGCTAGTGGCGAGAGGACCAATACGCAGTATTTT. Translation gives CASGERTNTQYF.

The CDR3 nucleotides are TGTGCCAGCAGTGAATTCGGGCAGTCGCGGGAGACCCAGTACTTC. Translation: CASSEFGQSRETQYF. This sequence joins TRBV25-1 and TRBJ2-5; D is unresolved. The CDR3 is 15 residues long. Germline V lookup: CDR1 MGHDK, CDR2 SYGVNS. V shed 1 base and J shed 5 bases, with 14 bases lying between them.

The J gene is TRBJ2-1, the V gene TRBV7-9; D ambiguous. Per germline, CDR1 SEHNR and CDR2 FQNEAQ (reference sequence). The V end lost 4 bases, the J end lost 3 bases, and 7 bases lay between the germline ends. The CDR3 covers 13 residues. CDR3 in amino acids: CASSSYRYNEQFF. The DNA for the CDR3 is TGTGCCAGCAGCTCCTACCGCTACAATGAGCAGTTCTTC.

CDR3 in amino acids: CASSVASTDTQYF. Written as DNA, the CDR3 is TGTGCCAGCAGCGTAGCCTCTACAGATACGCAGTATTTT. The V and J genes are TRBV9 and TRBJ2-3; D uncertain. V gave up 0 bases and J gave up 3 bases, with 5 bases separating them. The CDR3 loop spans 13 amino acids. The germline CDR1 and CDR2 sequences are SGDLS and YYNGEE. The entire variable domain, with the rest obtained from reference TRBV9 and TRBJ2-3, is as follows: DSGVTQTPKHLITATGQRVTLRCSPRSGDLSVYWYQQSLDQGLQFLIQYYNGEERAKGNILERFSAQQFPDLHSELNLSSLELGDSALYFCASSVASTDTQYFGPGTRLTVL.

The chain recombines TRBV7-2 with TRBJ2-3; D call uncertain. CDR3 length: 13 amino acids. Trimming removed 0 bases at V and 2 bases at J, with 3 bases between. Germline V gene data show CDR1 as SGHTA and CDR2 as FQGNSA. CDR3 nucleotide sequence: TGTGCCAGCAGCTTAGCCCCCACAGATACGCAGTATTTT. It encodes CASSLAPTDTQYF.

This clone was counted a few times. J is TRBJ1-1 and V is TRBV2; D might be TRBD1 (6 bases). Germline CDR1 SNHLY, CDR2 FYNNEI. The germline V and J ends were trimmed by 6 bases and 1 base, with 18 bases remaining between them. The CDR3 totals 16 residues. CDR3 DNA sequence: TGTGCCAGCAGGATTTCAGGGGTCCGGGGGAACACTGAAGCTTTCTTT. Translating it yields CASRISGVRGNTEAFF.

The V and J genes are TRBV27 and TRBJ2-7; D ambiguous. Germline CDR1 and CDR2: MNHEY and SMNVEV (reference sequence). The CDR3 consists of 13 residues. V shed 5 bases and J shed 5 bases, with 13 bases lying between them. CDR3 DNA: TGTGCCAGCAGTCCCGCCCAGATCCACGAGCAGTACTTC. This codes for CASSPAQIHEQYF.

The CDR3 is CASSDSGTRNEQFF. The CDR3 DNA reads as TGTGCCAGCAGTGACTCGGGCACACGTAATGAGCAGTTCTTC. The V call is TRBV6-4, the J call TRBJ2-1; no clear D. Germline V lookup: CDR1 MRHNA, CDR2 SNTAGT. Trimming stripped 0 bases from V and 7 bases from J, with 10 bases between. This CDR3 has 14 residues.

Only one count was recorded for this clone. The J gene is TRBJ1-2, the V gene TRBV29-1; a weak D match, TRBD1 (5 bases). Trimming shortened V by 3 bases and J by 4 bases, and 9 bases separated the two germline ends. CDR3 size: 12 residues. CDR1 and CDR2 (germline): SQVTM, ANQGSEA. CDR3 coding DNA: TGCAGCGTTGAGAGAAGGGGCTATGGCTACACCTTC. Translation: CSVERRGYGYTF.

V usage is TRBV5-1 and J usage is TRBJ2-2, with D perhaps assigned TRBD1 or TRBD2 (5 bases each). Germline values: CDR1 SGHRS, CDR2 YFSETQ. V gave up 2 bases and J gave up 8 bases, with 13 bases separating them. CDR3 length equals 14 residues. CDR3 DNA sequence: TGCGCCAGCAGCTTAGGGGCCGGAGGAGGGGAGCTGTTTTTT. Translation gives CASSLGAGGGELFF.

The rearrangement links TRBV28 to TRBJ2-1, with 7 nucleotides matching TRBD2. This CDR3 contains 12 residues. Germline trimming cut 8 bases from V and 4 bases from J; bases unmatched to any gene: 2. The germline gives CDR1 MDHEN, CDR2 SYDVKM. Here the CDR3 reads CASRGEYNEQFF. Here the CDR3 DNA reads TGTGCCAGCCGGGGGGAATACAATGAGCAGTTCTTC.

This clone has a single count. V is TRBV18 and J is TRBJ2-7; D might be TRBD1 or TRBD2, each matching 5 bases. The V end was cut by 2 bases, the J end by 5 bases, with 10 bases between. The CDR3 loop spans 13 amino acids. Per the germline V gene, CDR1 is KGHSH and CDR2 is LQKENI. The CDR3 nucleotides are TGTGCCAGCTCACCATCAGGGACCCACGAGCAGTACTTC. This encodes CASSPSGTHEQYF.

The chain carries TRBV6-5 and TRBJ1-1; D is perhaps TRBD1 (5 bases). Germline assignment: CDR1 MNHEY and CDR2 SVGAGI. The CDR3 is 14 residues long. V was pared by 6 bases and J by 4 bases, with 15 bases between. CDR3 nucleotides: TGTGCCAGCAGCCGGAGGGCCCAGGGCACTGAAGCTTTCTTT. Its protein is CASSRRAQGTEAFF.

This chain uses TRBV5-5 with TRBJ2-5; no clear D gene. The CDR3 totals 11 residues. Trimming cost V 0 bases and J 5 bases, with 2 bases left between them. Germline CDR1 SGHKS, CDR2 YYEKEE (reference sequence). CDR3 loop: CASSLAETQYF. CDR3 sequence (DNA): TGTGCCAGCAGCTTGGCGGAGACCCAGTACTTC.

The chain is built from TRBV19 and TRBJ1-1; D call uncertain. Germline V CDR1 and CDR2: LNHDA, SQIVND (reference sequence). The CDR3 extends over 11 amino acids. Trimming took 7 bases from V and 11 from J, leaving 14 bases between them. CDR3 coding DNA: TGTGCCAGTATAGAAGGGCGTCGGGCTTTCTTT. Translation gives CASIEGRRAFF.

This chain uses TRBV6-5 with TRBJ2-7; perhaps TRBD1 as D (5 bases). This CDR3 comprises 14 residues. Germline CDR1 reads MNHEY; CDR2 reads SVGAGI. Trimming left V 2 bases short and J 0 bases short, with 8 bases between. CDR3: CASSYRQSSYEQYF. The CDR3 DNA follows: TGTGCCAGCAGTTACCGACAGAGCTCCTACGAGCAGTACTTC.

This clone has a handful of counts. The chain joins TRBV5-4 to TRBJ2-7; 10 bases align to TRBD2. The CDR3 is made up of 14 amino acids. Germline V CDR1 and CDR2: SGHNT, YYREEE (reference sequence). With 0 bases clipped from V and 4 bases from J, the junction kept 1 base outside the gene matches. CDR3 protein: CASSLASGSYEQYF. The CDR3 nucleotides read TGTGCCAGCAGCTTGGCTAGCGGGAGTTACGAGCAGTACTTC.

This clone was recorded only once. The V and J genes are TRBV7-9 and TRBJ2-3; D might be TRBD1 (5 bases). The ends were cut back, 2 bases at V and 2 bases at J, with 8 bases in the middle. The germline gives CDR1 SEHNR, CDR2 FQNEAQ (reference sequence). The CDR3 extends over 14 amino acids. The DNA of the CDR3 is TGTGCCAGCAGCTTACGACAGAACACAGATACGCAGTATTTT. This translates into CASSLRQNTDTQYF.